A selection of T cell receptor beta chains follows, all from one sample in a study of cytotoxic CD8 clonotypes in ibrutinib-treated CLL. Sequenced by immunoSEQ multiplex PCR; TCRdb stores in-frame clones only, minus some. The table lists about 130,000 clones, around 80% of them singletons. The sequencing used PBMCs, collected after 12 months of ibrutinib treatment. The receptor set was obtained from a human donor with chronic lymphocytic leukemia. CDR3s include the opening cysteine and the closing phenylalanine or tryptophan. D genes are given only for firm matches. Only some rows state a clone size, as once, few, many or a class for expanded clones.

D gene	J gene	clone size	CDR3 length	V gene	CDR3 protein	CDR3 DNA
-	TRBJ1-2	-	14	TRBV5-4	CASSQRTANYGYTF	TGTGCCAGCAGCCAAAGGACAGCCAACTATGGCTACACCTTC
-	TRBJ1-3	-	16	TRBV19	CASSIRNRAVGNTIYF	TGTGCCAGTAGTATTCGAAACAGGGCGGTCGGAAACACCATATATTTT
TRBD1	TRBJ2-5	few	13	TRBV10-3	CAIGGQGGETQYF	TGTGCCATCGGGGGACAGGGAGGAGAGACCCAGTACTTC
-	TRBJ2-6	few	14	TRBV18	CASSRDSGANVLTF	TGTGCCAGCTCACGGGACTCTGGGGCCAACGTCCTGACTTTC
-	TRBJ1-3	-	14	TRBV18	CASSPPNAGNTIYF	TGTGCCAGCTCACCACCGAACGCTGGAAACACCATATATTTT
-	TRBJ2-6	-	15	TRBV7-3	CASSLRHRGANVLTF	TGTGCCAGCAGCTTAAGACACCGTGGGGCCAACGTCCTGACTTTC
-	TRBJ2-7	-	14	TRBV30	CAWRRAGSSYEQYF	TGTGCCTGGAGGAGGGCAGGGAGCTCCTACGAGCAGTACTTC
TRBD1	TRBJ2-7	-	16	TRBV7-6	CASSLGGTGGSYEQYF	TGTGCCAGCAGCTTAGGGGGGACAGGGGGATCCTACGAGCAGTACTTC
-	TRBJ1-3	-	14	TRBV5-8	CASSSRTSGNTIYF	TGTGCCAGCAGCTCCAGAACCTCTGGAAACACCATATATTTT
-	TRBJ2-2	-	16	TRBV7-2	CASSLVYGRNTGELFF	TGTGCCAGCAGCTTAGTTTACGGGAGAAACACCGGGGAGCTGTTTTTT
-	TRBJ1-2	-	15	TRBV7-2	CASSLVTGANYGYTF	TGTGCCAGCAGCTTAGTGACGGGGGCTAACTATGGCTACACCTTC
TRBD2	TRBJ2-7	once	16	TRBV11-3	CASSPGGLAGTYEQYF	TGTGCCAGCAGCCCCGGCGGCCTAGCGGGAACCTACGAGCAGTACTTC
-	TRBJ2-7	-	13	TRBV27	CASSSSDRYEQYF	TGTGCCAGCAGTTCAAGTGACCGCTACGAGCAGTACTTC
-	TRBJ2-1	once	10	TRBV5-1	CASSGNEQFF	TGCGCCAGCAGCGGGAATGAGCAGTTCTTC
TRBD1	TRBJ1-5	-	15	TRBV10-3	CAISDGQGLHQPQHF	TGTGCCATCAGCGATGGACAGGGGTTGCATCAGCCCCAGCATTTT
-	TRBJ1-5	-	13	TRBV28	CASSDYRNQPQHF	TGTGCCAGCAGTGACTATCGCAATCAGCCCCAGCATTTT
-	TRBJ1-1	-	16	TRBV6-9	CASSYSKSGGNTEAFF	TGTGCCAGCAGTTATTCGAAATCTGGAGGGAACACTGAAGCTTTCTTT
TRBD2	TRBJ2-1	-	15	TRBV7-2	CASSRTSGRQDEQFF	TGTGCCAGCAGCCGAACGAGCGGGAGGCAAGATGAGCAGTTCTTC
-	TRBJ1-2	-	16	TRBV6-5	CASSYSSGGASYGYTF	TGTGCCAGCAGTTACTCGTCGGGAGGGGCGAGCTATGGCTACACCTTC
-	TRBJ2-5	-	13	TRBV10-3	CAISESGSETQYF	TGTGCCATCAGTGAGTCGGGCAGCGAGACCCAGTACTTC
TRBD2	TRBJ2-1	-	16	TRBV7-2	CASSRRLAGAYNEQFF	TGTGCCAGCAGCCGGAGACTAGCGGGAGCCTACAATGAGCAGTTCTTC
-	TRBJ2-3	-	15	TRBV7-9	CASSLEQGRTDTQYF	TGTGCCAGCAGCTTAGAGCAGGGACGGACAGATACGCAGTATTTT
-	TRBJ2-7	-	17	TRBV4-2	CASSQDLNGGKIYEQYF	TGTGCCAGCAGCCAAGATCTTAATGGGGGAAAAATCTACGAGCAGTACTTC
-	TRBJ2-7	-	18	TRBV12-5	CASGLVITTGQLNYEQYF	TGTGCTAGTGGTTTGGTCATTACCACGGGGCAGCTAAACTACGAGCAGTACTTC
TRBD1	TRBJ2-1	-	15	TRBV5-1	CASSPSRTGNNEQFF	TGCGCCAGCAGCCCGAGTAGGACAGGGAACAATGAGCAGTTCTTC
-	TRBJ2-7	-	15	TRBV5-1	CASSLAVTGFYEQYF	TGCGCCAGCAGCTTGGCCGTAACCGGGTTTTACGAGCAGTACTTC
TRBD1	TRBJ2-7	-	15	TRBV6-5	CASSYWDRRSYEQYF	TGTGCCAGCAGTTACTGGGACAGGCGATCCTACGAGCAGTACTTC
TRBD2	TRBJ2-7	-	14	TRBV5-1	CASSSTSVPGEQYF	TGCGCCAGCAGCTCGACTAGCGTTCCGGGAGAGCAGTACTTC